The 2 T cell receptor beta chains reported below all come from one sample, sequenced in a study of STAT5B mutations in CD4+ large granular lymphocyte leukemia. Here immunoSEQ multiplex PCR was the method, and the copy in TCRdb shows in-frame clones only, minus some. This table holds about 32,000 clones, 60% to 80% found once. The sequenced sample was CD4+ T cells from blood buffy coats. The receptors originated from a human donor in good health.

This clone was observed a few times. The rearrangement links TRBV28 to TRBJ1-6, with 7 nucleotides matching TRBD1. CDR3 size: 14 residues. The ends lost 10 bases at V and 9 bases at J; junction bases unmatched: 12. CDR1 is MDHEN, CDR2 SYDVKM, per germline. In DNA, the CDR3 is TGTGCCACTTCGGCAGGGGGGGTGGGTTCACCCCTCCACTTT. This translates into CATSAGGVGSPLHF.

V is TRBV19 and J is TRBJ2-1; TRBD2 matches 11 bases. This CDR3 is 18 amino acids long. The trim removed 3 bases at V and 6 bases at J, leaving 13 bases unmatched. The germline CDR1 and CDR2 sequences are LNHDA and SQIVND (reference sequence). In nucleotides, the CDR3 is TGTGCCAGTAGTATCTCCCCTGTAGGTAGCGGGGGGGCCAATGAGCAGTTCTTC. It encodes CASSISPVGSGGANEQFF.